This T cell receptor (beta chain) is from a study of beta chain features in type 1 diabetes (dated 2018 in TCRdb). About the study as a whole: No differences in mean age, gender distribution, total cell number or subset yield were found between patients and healthy donors. A total of approximately 100 million sorted cells were examined across all samples, and the number of cells per subset was strongly correlated with RNA yield. The study compared the TCRB repertoires of sorted circulating CD4+ T cell subsets in recently diagnosed type 1 diabetes patients with those in matched healthy donors. Regulatory and stem cell-like memory subsets were obtained from only 8 patients and roughly 8 healthy donors, while naive and central memory subsets were obtained from all 28 donors.

Study-wide conclusions, independent of this receptor: Shorter templates might be favored by PCR, yet because patient and control samples were amplified and corrected together, any such skew would affect both groups equally. Fewer insertions and more nucleotide deletions at VDJ recombination sites were observed in patients with type 1 diabetes, implying thymic rearrangement abnormalities. In all four CD4+ subsets, TCRB CDR3 length was moderately but significantly shorter in type 1 diabetes patients. Because cDNA was sequenced instead of genomic DNA, highly expressing activated cells could be over-represented, though the groups showed no difference in activation or CD3 levels. Naive, central memory and regulatory TCRB repertoires appeared more similar among patients than among healthy donors. Because the HLA sub-analyses included only small numbers of individuals, any influence of HLA type on TCRB rearrangement was left unresolved.

Points on this clone: The target of this receptor is not known. Within one base of it there is no much larger clone, and no base qualities were kept. The same CDR3 arises from other DNA sequences in this sample as well.

The High Capacity cDNA Reverse Transcription Kit was used to reverse transcribe all of the isolated RNA, meaning that expressed TCRB transcripts were what got sequenced. Deep immunoSEQ sequencing was performed on naive, central memory and regulatory T cell samples, with an average of approximately 4 million total reads per sample. Sorted cells were lysed in RLT buffer, and RNA was extracted using DNase-treated RNeasy Micro or Mini kits according to cell number. To prevent cross-contamination, each cell subset was processed individually, whereas patient and healthy donor samples were processed jointly. Using the immunoSEQ multiplex PCR, TCRB sequences were amplified from cDNA into 87-bp fragments spanning the CDR3 region. Sequencing of the amplicons was performed on the Illumina HiSeq platform. As for how the authors treated the data: Synthetic template baselines were used to correct PCR bias computationally, reads within Hamming distance 2 were collapsed, and singletons that could not be merged were discarded. Reads were aligned to IMGT to assign V, D and J genes, CDR3 length, and insertions or deletions at six rearrangement sites. Within each subset, clonotype counts were normalized to sorted cell number, after which true diversity and Gini coefficients were computed with the tcR R package. Repertoire sharing was quantified using the overlap coefficient calculated on TCRB nucleotide sequences. As a proxy for the pre-selection repertoire, out-of-frame TCRB sequences from naive cells were analyzed. TCRdb took over this immuneACCESS table, retaining in-frame rearrangements with V and J assigned. Such tables are incomplete; in checked studies, under half of the missing clones stem from an unresolved V gene, and the remainder is unexplained. For V, J and clone size, that table is used; D and trimming come from the DNA. Recorded for this sample are fewer than 300,000 clones; just over 20% of them occurred a single time. The biggest ten clones account for 0.028% of the sample.

The junction carries 8 bases between V and J, which are trimmed by 3 bases and 2 bases respectively. Via the germline V gene, CDR1 is LGHNA and CDR2 YSLEER. The CDR3 starts with the cysteine, ends with the phenylalanine, and has 13 residues. This entry keeps only the CDR3 DNA: 39 bases, framed from base 1. Each donor gave one peripheral blood draw, around 100 mL on average, collected into heparinised tubes. A BD FACSAria II and a panel including CD45RO, CCR7, CD25, CD127, CD95 and CD27 were used to sort naive, central memory, regulatory and stem cell-like memory CD4+ T cells. A purity above 98% was achieved for all sorted populations. PBMCs were isolated right away by Lymphoprep density gradient centrifugation and were stained directly, without culture. Samples were stained and sorted in pairs, with one healthy donor and one patient per experiment, so that batch effects were minimized.

Sequencing used naive CD4+ T cells from blood. Interpreted using the paper, the cell subset or site label stands for: true naive CD4+ T cells. The clonotype originates from a woman between 35 and 50 years old with type 1 diabetes. Recombination connected TRBV4-3 to TRBJ2-7, and possibly TRBD1, on 6 matching bases. For the CDR3, the sequence is CASSQDRTYEQYF. The bases read TGCGCCAGCAGCCAGGACAGAACCTACGAGCAGTACTTC.